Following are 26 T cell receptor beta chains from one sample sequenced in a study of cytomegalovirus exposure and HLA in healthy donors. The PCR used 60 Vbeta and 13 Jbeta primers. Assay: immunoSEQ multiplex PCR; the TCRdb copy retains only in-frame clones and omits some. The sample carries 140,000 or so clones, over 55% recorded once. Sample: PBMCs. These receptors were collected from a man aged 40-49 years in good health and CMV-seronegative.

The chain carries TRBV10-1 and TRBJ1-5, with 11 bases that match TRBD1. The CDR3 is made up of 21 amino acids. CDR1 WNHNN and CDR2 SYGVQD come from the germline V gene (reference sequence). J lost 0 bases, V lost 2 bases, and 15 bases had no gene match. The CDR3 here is CASSESSEGQGERDSNQPQHF. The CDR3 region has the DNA TGCGCCAGCAGTGAGAGCAGTGAGGGACAGGGGGAACGGGATAGCAATCAGCCCCAGCATTTT.

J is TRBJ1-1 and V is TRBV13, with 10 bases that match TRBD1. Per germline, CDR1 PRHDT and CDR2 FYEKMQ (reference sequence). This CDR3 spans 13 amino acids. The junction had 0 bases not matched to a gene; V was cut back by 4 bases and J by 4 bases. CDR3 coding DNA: TGTGCCAGCAGCTGGACAGGGGGCACTGAAGCTTTCTTT. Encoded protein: CASSWTGGTEAFF.

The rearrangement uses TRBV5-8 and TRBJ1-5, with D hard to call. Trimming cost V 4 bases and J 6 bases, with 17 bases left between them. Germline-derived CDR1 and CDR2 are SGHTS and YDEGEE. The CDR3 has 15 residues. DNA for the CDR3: TGTGCCAGCAGCCCCGAGGGAGTGGGCAGTCAGCCCCAGCATTTT. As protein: CASSPEGVGSQPQHF.

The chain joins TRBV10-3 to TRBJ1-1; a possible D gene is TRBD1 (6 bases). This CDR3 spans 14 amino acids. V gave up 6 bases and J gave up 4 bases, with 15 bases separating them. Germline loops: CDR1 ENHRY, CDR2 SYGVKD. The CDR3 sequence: CAISRTAGSTEAFF. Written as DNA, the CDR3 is TGTGCCATCAGCAGGACAGCCGGAAGCACTGAAGCTTTCTTT.

CDR3 in DNA: TGTGCCAGCAGACCGCTAGCGGGAGGGGGAGGTGAGCAGTTCTTC. This gives the protein CASRPLAGGGGEQFF. V is TRBV6-4 and J is TRBJ2-1, with 12 nucleotides matching TRBD2. Per germline, CDR1 MRHNA and CDR2 SNTAGT. The ends lost 6 bases at V and 9 bases at J; junction bases unmatched: 9. The CDR3 runs 15 residues.

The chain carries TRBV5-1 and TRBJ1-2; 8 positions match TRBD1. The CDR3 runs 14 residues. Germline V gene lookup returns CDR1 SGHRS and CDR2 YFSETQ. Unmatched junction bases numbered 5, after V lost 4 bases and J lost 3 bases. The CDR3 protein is CASSKTGGDYGYTF. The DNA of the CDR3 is TGCGCCAGCAGCAAAACAGGGGGTGACTATGGCTACACCTTC.

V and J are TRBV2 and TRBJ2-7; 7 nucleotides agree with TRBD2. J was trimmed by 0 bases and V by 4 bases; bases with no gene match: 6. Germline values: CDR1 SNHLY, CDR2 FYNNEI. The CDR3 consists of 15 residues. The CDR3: CASSVMSSGSYEQYF. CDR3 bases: TGTGCCAGCAGTGTGATGTCTAGCGGCTCCTACGAGCAGTACTTC.

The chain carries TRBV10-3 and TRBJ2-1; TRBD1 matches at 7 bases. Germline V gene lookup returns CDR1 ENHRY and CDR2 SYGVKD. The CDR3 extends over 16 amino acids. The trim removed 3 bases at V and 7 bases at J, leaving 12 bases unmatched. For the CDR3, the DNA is TGTGCCATCAGTGATCCCGGACAGGTGGGTGGGAATGAGCAGTTCTTC. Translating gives CAISDPGQVGGNEQFF.

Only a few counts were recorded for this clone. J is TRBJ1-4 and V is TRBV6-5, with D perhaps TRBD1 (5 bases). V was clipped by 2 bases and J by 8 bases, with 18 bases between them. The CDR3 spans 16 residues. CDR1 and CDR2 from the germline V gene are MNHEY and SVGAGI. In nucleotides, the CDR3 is TGTGCCAGCAGTTACCGCGGGGACCAAAAGCAGGAAAAACTGTTTTTT. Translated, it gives CASSYRGDQKQEKLFF.

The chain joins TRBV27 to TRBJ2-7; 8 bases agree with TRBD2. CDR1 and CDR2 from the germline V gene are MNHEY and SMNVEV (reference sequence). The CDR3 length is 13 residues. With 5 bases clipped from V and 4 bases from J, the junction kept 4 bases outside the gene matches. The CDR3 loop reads CASSHSSGYEQYF. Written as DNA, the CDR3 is TGTGCCAGCAGTCATTCTAGCGGGTACGAGCAGTACTTC.

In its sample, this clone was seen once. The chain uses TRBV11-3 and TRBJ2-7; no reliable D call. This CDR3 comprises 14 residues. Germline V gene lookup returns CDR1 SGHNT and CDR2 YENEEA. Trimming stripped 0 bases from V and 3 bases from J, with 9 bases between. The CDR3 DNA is TGTGCCAGCAGCTTAGAGGGCCGATACTACGAGCAGTACTTC. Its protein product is CASSLEGRYYEQYF. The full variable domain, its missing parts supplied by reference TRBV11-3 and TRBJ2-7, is EAGVVQSPRYKIIEKKQPVAFWCNPISGHNTLYWYLQNLGQGPELLIRYENEEAVDDSQLPKDRFSAERLKGVDSTLKIQPAELGDSAVYLCASSLEGRYYEQYFGPGTRLTVT.

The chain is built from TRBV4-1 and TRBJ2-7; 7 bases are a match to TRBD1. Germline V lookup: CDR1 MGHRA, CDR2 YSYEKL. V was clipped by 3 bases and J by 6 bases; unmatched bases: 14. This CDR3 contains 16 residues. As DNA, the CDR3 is TGCGCCAGCAGCCACTACACCGCGACAGGGAAAAGCGAGCAGTACTTC. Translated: CASSHYTATGKSEQYF.

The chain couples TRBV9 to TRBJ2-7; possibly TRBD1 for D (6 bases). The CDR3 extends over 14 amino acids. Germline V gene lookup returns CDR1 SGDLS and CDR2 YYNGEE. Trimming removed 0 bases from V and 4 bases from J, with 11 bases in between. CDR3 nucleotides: TGTGCCAGCAGCGTAGGACAGGCCCCTTACGAGCAGTACTTC. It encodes CASSVGQAPYEQYF.

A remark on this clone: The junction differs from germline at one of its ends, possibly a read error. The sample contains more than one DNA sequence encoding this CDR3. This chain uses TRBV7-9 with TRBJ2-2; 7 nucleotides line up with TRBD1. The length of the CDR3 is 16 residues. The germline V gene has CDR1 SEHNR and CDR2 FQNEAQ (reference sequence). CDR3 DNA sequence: TGTGCCAGCAGTCACATCGACAGGGTTGGCACCGGAGAGCTGTTTTTT. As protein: CASSHIDRVGTGELFF.

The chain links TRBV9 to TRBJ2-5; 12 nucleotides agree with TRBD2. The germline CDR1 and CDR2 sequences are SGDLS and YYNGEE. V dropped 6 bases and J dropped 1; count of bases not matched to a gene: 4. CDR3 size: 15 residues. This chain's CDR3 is CASTPLAGGQETQYF. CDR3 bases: TGTGCCAGCACCCCACTAGCGGGAGGCCAAGAGACCCAGTACTTC.

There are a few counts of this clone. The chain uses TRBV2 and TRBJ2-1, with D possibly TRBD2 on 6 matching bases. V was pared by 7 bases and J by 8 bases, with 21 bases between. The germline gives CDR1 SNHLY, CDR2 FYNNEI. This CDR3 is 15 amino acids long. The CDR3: CASKAGTLPQDEQFF. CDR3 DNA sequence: TGTGCCAGCAAGGCGGGAACCCTACCTCAGGATGAGCAGTTCTTC.

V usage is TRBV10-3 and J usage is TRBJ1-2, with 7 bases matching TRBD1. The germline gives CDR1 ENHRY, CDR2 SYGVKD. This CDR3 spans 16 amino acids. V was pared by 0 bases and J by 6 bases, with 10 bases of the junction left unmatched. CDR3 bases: TGTGCCATCAGTGAGTCGGCCACTATAGGACAGGATGGCTACACCTTC. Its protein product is CAISESATIGQDGYTF.

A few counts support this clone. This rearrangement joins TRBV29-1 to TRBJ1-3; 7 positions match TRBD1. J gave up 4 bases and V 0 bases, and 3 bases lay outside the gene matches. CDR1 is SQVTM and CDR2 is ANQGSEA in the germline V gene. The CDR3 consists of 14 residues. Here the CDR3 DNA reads TGCAGCGTTGAAGACCCGGACAGGGGAAACACCATATATTTT. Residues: CSVEDPDRGNTIYF.

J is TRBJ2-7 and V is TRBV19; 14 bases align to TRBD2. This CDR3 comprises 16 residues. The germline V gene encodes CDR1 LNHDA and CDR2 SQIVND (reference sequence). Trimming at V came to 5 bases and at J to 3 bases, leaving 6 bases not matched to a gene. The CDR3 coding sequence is TGTGCCAGTAGTTGGGGACTAGCGGGAGATGGCTACGAGCAGTACTTC. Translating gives CASSWGLAGDGYEQYF.

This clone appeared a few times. CDR3 region: CASSKSGGNNYGYTF. Written as DNA, the CDR3 is TGCGCCAGCAGCAAGTCAGGGGGTAATAACTATGGCTACACCTTC. This chain uses TRBV5-1 with TRBJ1-2; 7 bases map to TRBD1. J was trimmed by 1 base and V by 4 bases; bases with no gene match: 7. This CDR3 is built from 15 residues. The germline gives CDR1 SGHRS, CDR2 YFSETQ.

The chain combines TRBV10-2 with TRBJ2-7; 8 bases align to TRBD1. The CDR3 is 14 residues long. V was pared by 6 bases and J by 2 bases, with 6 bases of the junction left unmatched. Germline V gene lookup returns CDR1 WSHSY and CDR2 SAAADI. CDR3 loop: CASRGQGAAYEQYF. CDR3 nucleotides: TGCGCCAGCAGAGGACAGGGAGCCGCCTACGAGCAGTACTTC.

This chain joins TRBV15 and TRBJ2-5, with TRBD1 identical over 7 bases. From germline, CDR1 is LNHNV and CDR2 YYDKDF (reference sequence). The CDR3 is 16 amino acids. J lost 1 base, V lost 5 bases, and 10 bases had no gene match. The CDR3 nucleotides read TGTGCCACCAGCGGAAGGACAGGATCAATCCAAGAGACCCAGTACTTC. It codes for CATSGRTGSIQETQYF.

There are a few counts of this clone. The CDR3 loop is CASSLWRGRTNEKLFF. The CDR3 DNA sequence: TGTGCCAGCAGCTTATGGAGGGGACGGACTAATGAAAAACTGTTTTTT. This rearrangement joins TRBV7-2 to TRBJ1-4; TRBD1 is a possible D gene (5 bases). Trimming cost V 2 bases and J 2 bases, with 12 bases left between them. The CDR3 runs 16 residues. Germline assignment: CDR1 SGHTA and CDR2 FQGNSA.

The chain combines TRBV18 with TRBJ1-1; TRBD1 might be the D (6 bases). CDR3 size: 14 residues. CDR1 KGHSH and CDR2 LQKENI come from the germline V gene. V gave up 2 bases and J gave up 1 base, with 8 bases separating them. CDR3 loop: CASSPATGNTEAFF. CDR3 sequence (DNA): TGTGCCAGCTCACCAGCGACAGGGAACACTGAAGCTTTCTTT.

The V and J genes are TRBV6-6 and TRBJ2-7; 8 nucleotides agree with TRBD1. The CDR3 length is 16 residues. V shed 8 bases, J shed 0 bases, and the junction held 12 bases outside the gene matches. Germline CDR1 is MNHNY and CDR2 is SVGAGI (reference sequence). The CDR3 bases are TGTGCCAGCCAAGGAGCAGGGGGCCTACTCTCCTACGAGCAGTACTTC. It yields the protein CASQGAGGLLSYEQYF.

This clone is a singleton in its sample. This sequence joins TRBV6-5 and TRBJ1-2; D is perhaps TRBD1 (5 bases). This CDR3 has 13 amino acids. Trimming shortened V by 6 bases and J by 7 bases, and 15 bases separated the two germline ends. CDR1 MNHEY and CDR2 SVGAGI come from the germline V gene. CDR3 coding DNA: TGTGCCAGCAGAGCGGGCGGGGCGACTGGCTACACCTTC. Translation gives CASRAGGATGYTF.